This entry concerns a single TCR beta chain. The antigen is undetermined. Naive CD8 cells lacked CD45RO, underwent positive selection for CCR7 and left out terminally differentiated effector memory CD45RA+ cells. There are 16 residues in the CDR3. Germline loops: CDR1 SGHVS, CDR2 FNYEAQ. J was trimmed by 2 bases and V by 2 bases; bases with no gene match: 9. The data were taken from a study of shared clonotypes between healthy human individuals. Original handling: Junction-only sequences without quality scores were provided by ImmunoSEQ, so filtering was different. The repertoire was sequenced with immunoSEQ multiplex PCR; TCRdb's copy has only in-frame clones and lacks some. V and J calls and clone size follow that table, whereas D and trimming were derived from the DNA. The sample has about 2 million clones, 85% to 95% seen once; the top ten hold 0.9% to 1.4%. General study findings and limits: A handful of donors shared 5% to 5.5% of their naive CD4 clonotypes.

The material sequenced was naive CD8+ T cells sorted from blood. The clonotype originates from a man aged 18 to 29 in good health. The V call is TRBV7-6, the J call TRBJ2-7; 7 nucleotides line up with TRBD1. CDR3 nucleotides: TGTGCCAGCAGCTTAAGTTCGGGGACAGCAACCTACGAGCAGTACTTC. Encoded protein: CASSLSSGTATYEQYF.